Listed here is a single TCR beta chain. This sample is drawn from a study of blood T cell repertoires in COVID-19. There are 13 residues in the CDR3. Germline V gene lookup returns CDR1 SGHRS and CDR2 YFSETQ. V shed 1 base, J shed 8 bases, and the junction held 5 bases outside the gene matches. In the study's own analysis: By means of reference gene primer amplification, nucleated cell counts were estimated. The table came from immunoSEQ multiplex PCR; TCRdb's copy has only in-frame clones and leaves some out. V, J and clone size were drawn from that table, and D and trimming were deduced from the DNA. Of tens of thousands of clones detected, more than 70% appear once; the ten largest clones hold around 21%.

The TCR originated in a boy aged 2 to 10 with active or convalescent COVID-19. The sample taken for sequencing was peripheral blood. The chain recombines TRBV5-1 with TRBJ1-2; 7 positions match TRBD1. The CDR3 reads CASSLSSGGGYTF. The CDR3 DNA is TGCGCCAGCAGCTTGTCGTCAGGGGGAGGCTACACCTTC.